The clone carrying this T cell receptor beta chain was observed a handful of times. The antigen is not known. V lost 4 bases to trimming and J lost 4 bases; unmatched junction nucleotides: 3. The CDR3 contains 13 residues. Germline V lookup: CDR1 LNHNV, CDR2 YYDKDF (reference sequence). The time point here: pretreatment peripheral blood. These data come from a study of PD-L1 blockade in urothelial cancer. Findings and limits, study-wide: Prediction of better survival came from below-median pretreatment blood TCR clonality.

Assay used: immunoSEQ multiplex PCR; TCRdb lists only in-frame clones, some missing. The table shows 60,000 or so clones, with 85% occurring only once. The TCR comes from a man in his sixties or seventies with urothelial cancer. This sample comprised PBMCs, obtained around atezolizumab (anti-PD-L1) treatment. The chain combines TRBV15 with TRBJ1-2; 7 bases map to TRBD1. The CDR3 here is CATSTGGSYGYTF. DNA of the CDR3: TGTGCCACCAGCACAGGGGGGTCCTATGGCTACACCTTC.